This T cell receptor beta chain was sequenced for a study of vaccination and CD4 T cells after COVID-19. As regards this clonotype: The antigen is undetermined.

CDR3 length: 14 amino acids. From germline, CDR1 is MRHNA and CDR2 SNTAGT. Trimming at V came to 4 bases and at J to 7 bases, leaving 4 bases not matched to a gene. Cultured CD4+ T cells had their DNA profiled by the Oncomine TCR Beta short-read assay. From the PCR reads, TCRdb called clonotypes with MiXCR, one entry per CDR3 protein. The profile shows about 15,000 distinct CDR3 sequences, approximately 52% of them singletons. The treatment is: approximately nine-day PBMC culture with coronavirus spike peptide pools or control peptides (ViraFEST assay). The origin of this receptor is a human donor who had recovered from COVID-19. Sequencing was carried out using CD4+ T cells from blood, cultured in vitro. This rearrangement joins TRBV6-4 to TRBJ1-6, with 7 bases matching TRBD1. CDR3 DNA sequence: TGTGCCAGCAGTGGGGACAGAACCAATTCACCCCTCCACTTT. Protein sequence: CASSGDRTNSPLHF.